Below, 12 T cell receptor beta chains from the same sample are listed, as sequenced in a study of neoadjuvant anti-PD-1 for oral cavity cancer. Time point defined: after neoadjuvant nivolumab, at surgical resection. Only in-frame clones appear in the TCRdb table, and some are missing; sequencing was by immunoSEQ multiplex PCR. The sample holds around 65,000 clones; about 90% are singletons and the top ten take 2.5% to 3%. The sequencing here drew on PBMCs, taken after nivolumab (anti-PD-1) treatment. The source of these receptors is a person aged 40 to 85 with oral cavity squamous cell carcinoma.

Points on this clone: This same CDR3 is encoded by further DNA sequences in the sample. The gene calls are TRBV2 and TRBJ2-5; D is undetermined. The V end was cut by 3 bases, the J end by 2 bases, with 10 bases between. The CDR3 has 14 amino acids. Per germline, CDR1 SNHLY and CDR2 FYNNEI. In nucleotides, the CDR3 is TGTGCCAGCAGTGAGGCGGATATACAAGAGACCCAGTACTTC. This translates into CASSEADIQETQYF.

This clone was found a few times. The rearrangement joins TRBV5-4 to TRBJ1-2; a weak D match, TRBD1 (5 bases). CDR1 and CDR2 (germline): SGHNT, YYREEE (reference sequence). The CDR3 runs 15 residues. Trimming left V 4 bases short and J 4 bases short, with 17 bases between. The CDR3 loop reads CASSPGGEGIYGYTF. The CDR3 nucleotides are TGTGCCAGCAGCCCTGGGGGGGAAGGCATCTATGGCTACACCTTC.

This clone was seen more than once but under ten times. The chain employs TRBV5-4 and TRBJ2-5, with 11 nucleotides matching TRBD2. Germline-derived CDR1 and CDR2 are SGHNT and YYREEE (reference sequence). V lost 5 bases and J lost 5; bases outside the gene matches: 11. CDR3 length: 16 residues. The CDR3 DNA sequence: TGTGCCAGCAGACCCAGTAGCGGGAGGGCCCTGGAGACCCAGTACTTC. This translates into CASRPSSGRALETQYF.

V is TRBV5-1 and J is TRBJ1-1; the D gene is possibly TRBD1 (5 bases). This CDR3 has 17 amino acids. The ends were cut back, 0 bases at V and 5 bases at J, with 20 bases in the middle. Looked up from germline, CDR1 is SGHRS and CDR2 is YFSETQ. The CDR3 bases are TGCGCCAGCAGCTTGGGGCTACGGGGGTTCAGCGATACTGAAGCTTTCTTT. Translated: CASSLGLRGFSDTEAFF.

The chain couples TRBV28 to TRBJ2-1; D perhaps matches TRBD1 (5 bases). This CDR3 is 17 amino acids long. Germline assignment: CDR1 MDHEN and CDR2 SYDVKM. With 6 bases removed from V and 4 bases from J, the gap between germline ends came to 22 bases. CDR3 nucleotide sequence: TGTGCCAGCAGGCCGCCGTTCTCGCGTAAGGGGTACAATGAGCAGTTCTTC. Translating gives CASRPPFSRKGYNEQFF.

This chain connects TRBV7-2 to TRBJ2-5; 10 bases match TRBD2. The CDR3 totals 15 residues. CDR1 and CDR2 from the germline V gene are SGHTA and FQGNSA. V dropped 5 bases and J dropped 14; count of bases not matched to a gene: 17. The CDR3 nucleotides read TGTGCCAGCAGCCCCCTGCGGGCTAGCGGGGGCCCCAGATACTTC. It is translated as CASSPLRASGGPRYF. Drawing the rest from reference TRBV7-2 and TRBJ2-5, the complete variable domain is GAGVSQSPSNKVTEKGKDVELRCDPISGHTALYWYRQSLGQGLEFLIYFQGNSAPDKSGLPSDRFSAERTGGSVSTLTIQRTQQEDSAVYLCASSPLRASGGPRYFGPGTRLLVL.

The V gene is TRBV28, the J gene TRBJ2-5, with D possibly being TRBD1 (6 bases). CDR1 and CDR2 from the germline V gene are MDHEN and SYDVKM. V was pared by 4 bases and J by 6 bases, with 15 bases between. The length of the CDR3 is 14 residues. The CDR3 DNA sequence: TGTGCCAGCAGTTCCCCTACAGGGTGGAAGACCCAGTACTTC. Translating it yields CASSSPTGWKTQYF. The whole variable domain, remainder taken from reference TRBV28 and TRBJ2-5, is DVKVTQSSRYLVKRTGEKVFLECVQDMDHENMFWYRQDPGLGLRLIYFSYDVKMKEKGDIPEGYSVSREKKERFSLILESASTNQTSMYLCASSSPTGWKTQYFGPGTRLLVL.

The chain uses TRBV5-1 and TRBJ1-4, with a weak D call TRBD1 (5 bases). Looked up from germline, CDR1 is SGHRS and CDR2 is YFSETQ. This CDR3 has 15 amino acids. V lost 4 bases and J 7 bases, leaving 17 bases between the germline ends. The CDR3 here is CASSPAGGLGEKLFF. The CDR3 DNA is TGCGCCAGCAGCCCGGCTGGGGGATTGGGTGAAAAACTGTTTTTT. Looking up the rest from reference TRBV5-1 and TRBJ1-4 gives the full variable domain: KAGVTQTPRYLIKTRGQQVTLSCSPISGHRSVSWYQQTPGQGLQFLFEYFSETQRNKGNFPGRFSGRQFSNSRSEMNVSTLELGDSALYLCASSPAGGLGEKLFFGSGTQLSVL.

There are a few counts of this clone. The chain carries TRBV30 and TRBJ2-5; TRBD2 matches 13 bases. This CDR3 is 14 amino acids long. The trim removed 5 bases at V and 5 bases at J, leaving 5 bases unmatched. Germline V gives CDR1 GTSNPN, CDR2 SVGIG (reference sequence). The CDR3 loop reads CAWGLAGVLETQYF. The CDR3 nucleotides are TGTGCCTGGGGACTAGCGGGAGTCTTGGAGACCCAGTACTTC.

The V call is TRBV2, the J call TRBJ2-1; D possibly corresponds to TRBD2 (5 bases). In germline, CDR1 is SNHLY, CDR2 FYNNEI. The CDR3 extends over 12 amino acids. With 8 bases removed from V and 9 bases from J, the gap between germline ends came to 14 bases. CDR3 nucleotides: TGTGCCAGCGCAGAAGCGGTGCGTGAGCAGTTCTTC. Translated, it gives CASAEAVREQFF.

The rearrangement uses TRBV21-1 and TRBJ1-5; the table's D call of TRBD1 was not tested on the DNA. TRBV21-1 is termed a pseudogene. This CDR3 comprises 16 residues. This chain's CDR3 is CASSLHRDSHNQPQHF. CDR3 nucleotides: TGTGCCAGCAGCCTTCACCGGGACAGCCACAATCAGCCCCAGCATTTT.

This chain links TRBV2 with TRBJ2-1; 8 bases line up with TRBD2. This CDR3 has 14 amino acids. The V gene's germline CDR1 is SNHLY and CDR2 FYNNEI. Trimming cost V 7 bases and J 7 bases; bases outside gene matches: 9. CDR3 amino acids: CASTFWSGSNEQFF. The CDR3 DNA sequence: TGTGCCAGCACCTTTTGGAGCGGGAGTAATGAGCAGTTCTTC.